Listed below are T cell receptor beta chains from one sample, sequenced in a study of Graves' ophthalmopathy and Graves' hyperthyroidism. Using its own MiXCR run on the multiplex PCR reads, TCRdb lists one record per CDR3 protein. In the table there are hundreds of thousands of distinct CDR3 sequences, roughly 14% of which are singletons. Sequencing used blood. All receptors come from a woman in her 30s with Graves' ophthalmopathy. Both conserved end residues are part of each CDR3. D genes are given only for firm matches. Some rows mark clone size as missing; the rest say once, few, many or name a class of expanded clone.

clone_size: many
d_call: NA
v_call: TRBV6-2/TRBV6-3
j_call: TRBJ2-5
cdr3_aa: CASSYSGRPQETQYF
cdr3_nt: TGTGCCAGCAGTTACTCGGGGAGACCTCAAGAGACCCAGTACTTC

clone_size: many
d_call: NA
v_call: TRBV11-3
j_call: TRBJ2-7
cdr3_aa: CASSVAGNEQYF
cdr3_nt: TGTGCCAGCAGCGTAGCAGGGAACGAGCAGTACTTC

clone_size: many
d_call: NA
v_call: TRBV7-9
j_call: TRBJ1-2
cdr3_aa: CASSTRIPPRAYGYTF
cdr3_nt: TGTGCCAGCAGCACTCGGATACCCCCCCGGGCCTATGGCTACACCTTC

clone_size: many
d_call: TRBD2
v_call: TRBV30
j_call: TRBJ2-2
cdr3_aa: CAWTGEGQELFF
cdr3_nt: TGTGCCTGGACCGGGGAGGGCCAGGAGCTGTTTTTT

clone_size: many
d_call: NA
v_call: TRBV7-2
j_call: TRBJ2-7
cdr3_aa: CASSSRLGGFHEQYF
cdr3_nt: TGTGCCAGCAGCTCGCGACTAGGGGGGTTCCACGAGCAGTACTTC

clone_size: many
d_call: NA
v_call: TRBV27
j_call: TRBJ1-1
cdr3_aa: CASSLALRSAAFF
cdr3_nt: TGTGCCAGCAGTTTGGCTTTGCGCTCTGCCGCTTTCTTT

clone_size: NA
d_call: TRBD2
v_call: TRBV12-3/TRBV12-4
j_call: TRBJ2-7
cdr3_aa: CASSSGGGEYEQYF
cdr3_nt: TGTGCCAGCAGCTCCGGCGGGGGAGAGTACGAGCAGTACTTC

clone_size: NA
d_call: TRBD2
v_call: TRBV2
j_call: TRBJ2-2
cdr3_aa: CASSDTSGGPNTGELFF
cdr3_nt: TGTGCCAGCAGTGACACTAGCGGGGGCCCTAACACCGGGGAGCTGTTTTTT

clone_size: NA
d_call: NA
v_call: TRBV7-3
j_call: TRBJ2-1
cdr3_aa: CASSVGKSEQFF
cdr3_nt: TGTGCCAGCAGCGTGGGGAAGTCGGAGCAGTTCTTC

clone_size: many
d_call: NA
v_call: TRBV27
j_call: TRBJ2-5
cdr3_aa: CASSLYGGLPLGVQETQYF
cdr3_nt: TGTGCCAGCAGTTTATACGGGGGGCTCCCCCTGGGAGTTCAAGAGACCCAGTACTTC

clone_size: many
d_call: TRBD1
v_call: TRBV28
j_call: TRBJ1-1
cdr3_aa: CASSWDRGGSEAFF
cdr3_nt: TGTGCCAGCAGTTGGGACAGGGGAGGCTCTGAAGCTTTCTTT

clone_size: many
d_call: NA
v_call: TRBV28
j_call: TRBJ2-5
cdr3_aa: CASSSRALGYQETQYF
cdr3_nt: TGTGCCAGCAGTTCCAGAGCACTAGGGTACCAAGAGACCCAGTACTTC

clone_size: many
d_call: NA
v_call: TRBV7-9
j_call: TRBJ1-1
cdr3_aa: CASSLTTEAFF
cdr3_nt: TGTGCCAGCAGCTTAACCACTGAAGCTTTCTTT

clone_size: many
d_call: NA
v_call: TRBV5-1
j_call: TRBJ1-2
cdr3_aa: CASRETYGYTF
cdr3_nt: TGCGCCAGCAGGGAGACCTATGGCTACACCTTC

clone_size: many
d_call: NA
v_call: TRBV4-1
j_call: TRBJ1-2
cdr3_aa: CASSLSRVDYGYTF
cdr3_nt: TGCGCCAGCAGCCTGAGCAGGGTCGACTATGGCTACACCTTC

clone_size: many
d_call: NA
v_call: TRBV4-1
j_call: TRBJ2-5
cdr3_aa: CASSQGRDAQETQYF
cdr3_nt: TGCGCCAGCAGCCAAGGCAGGGACGCCCAAGAGACCCAGTACTTC

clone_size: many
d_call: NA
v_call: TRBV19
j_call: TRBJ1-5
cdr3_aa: CASKGRDHQPQHF
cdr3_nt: TGTGCCAGTAAAGGCAGGGACCATCAGCCCCAGCATTTT

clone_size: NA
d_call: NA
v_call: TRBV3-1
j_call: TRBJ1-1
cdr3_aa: CASSPPLALYGVDTEAFF
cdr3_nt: TGTGCCAGCAGCCCCCCATTGGCTTTATACGGGGTTGACACTGAAGCTTTCTTT

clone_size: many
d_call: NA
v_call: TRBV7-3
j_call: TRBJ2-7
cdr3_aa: CASSLYAGYEQYF
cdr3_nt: TGTGCCAGCAGCTTATATGCGGGTTACGAGCAGTACTTC

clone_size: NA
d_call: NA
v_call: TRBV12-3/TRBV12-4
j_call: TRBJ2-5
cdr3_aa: CASSHRAGTQYF
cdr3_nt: TGTGCCAGCAGTCACAGGGCAGGGACCCAGTACTTC

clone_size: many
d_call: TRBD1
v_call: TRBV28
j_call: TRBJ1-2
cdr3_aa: CASISGQGAIGYTF
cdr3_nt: TGTGCCAGCATTTCCGGGCAGGGGGCGATTGGCTACACCTTC

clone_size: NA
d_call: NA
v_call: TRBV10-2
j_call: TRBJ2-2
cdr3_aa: CASSESPYLRGTGELFF
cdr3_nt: TGCGCCAGCAGTGAGTCCCCATATCTGAGGGGCACCGGGGAGCTGTTTTTT

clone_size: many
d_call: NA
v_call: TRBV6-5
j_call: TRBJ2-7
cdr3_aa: CASTSPGYEQYF
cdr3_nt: TGTGCCAGCACTTCTCCCGGTTACGAGCAGTACTTC

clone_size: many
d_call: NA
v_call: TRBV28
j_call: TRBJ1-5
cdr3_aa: CASSGRAQPQHF
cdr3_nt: TGTGCCAGCAGTGGCAGGGCTCAGCCCCAGCATTTT

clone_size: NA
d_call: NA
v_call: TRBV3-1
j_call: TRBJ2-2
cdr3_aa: CASSQEFFTGELFF
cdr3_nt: TGTGCCAGCAGCCAAGAGTTTTTCACCGGGGAGCTGTTTTTT

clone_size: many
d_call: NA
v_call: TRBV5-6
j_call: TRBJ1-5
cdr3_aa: CASSSGFSTNQPQHF
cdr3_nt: TGTGCCAGCAGCTCAGGCTTTTCCACCAATCAGCCCCAGCATTTT

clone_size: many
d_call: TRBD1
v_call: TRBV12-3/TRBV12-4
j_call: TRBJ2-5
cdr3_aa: CASSNGTGGGQTQYF
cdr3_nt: TGTGCCAGCAGTAATGGGACAGGGGGCGGACAGACCCAGTACTTC

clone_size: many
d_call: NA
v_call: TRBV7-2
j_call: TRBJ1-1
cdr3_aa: CASSLVAATEAFF
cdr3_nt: TGTGCCAGCAGCTTAGTGGCTGCCACTGAAGCTTTCTTT

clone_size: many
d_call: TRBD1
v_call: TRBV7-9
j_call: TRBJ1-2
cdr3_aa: CASSSDRGYYGYTF
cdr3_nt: TGTGCCAGCAGCTCGGACAGGGGCTACTATGGCTACACCTTC

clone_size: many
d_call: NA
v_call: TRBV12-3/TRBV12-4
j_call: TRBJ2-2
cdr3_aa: CASSEPRLAGELFF
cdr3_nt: TGTGCCAGCAGCGAACCTCGGCTTGCTGGGGAGCTGTTTTTT

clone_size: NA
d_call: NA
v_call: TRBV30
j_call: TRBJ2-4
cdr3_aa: CAWSVKGRAKNIQYF
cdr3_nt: TGTGCCTGGAGTGTAAAGGGGCGGGCCAAAAACATTCAGTACTTC

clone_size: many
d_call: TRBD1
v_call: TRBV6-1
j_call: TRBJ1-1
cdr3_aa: CASSDGTGRLIGAFF
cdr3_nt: TGTGCCAGCAGTGATGGGACAGGGCGCCTAATAGGAGCTTTCTTT

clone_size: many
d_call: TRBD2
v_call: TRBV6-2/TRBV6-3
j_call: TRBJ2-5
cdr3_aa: CASSGRAGRQETQYF
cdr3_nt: TGTGCCAGCAGTGGGAGAGCGGGACGCCAAGAGACCCAGTACTTC

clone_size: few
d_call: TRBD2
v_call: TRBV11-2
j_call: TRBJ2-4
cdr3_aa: CASSLYYTSGVVAKNIQYF
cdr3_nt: TGTGCCAGCAGCTTATATTATACTAGCGGGGTGGTAGCCAAAAACATTCAGTACTTC

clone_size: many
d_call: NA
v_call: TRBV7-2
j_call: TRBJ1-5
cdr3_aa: CASSLGGGHSNQPQHF
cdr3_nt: TGTGCCAGCAGCTTAGGAGGAGGCCATAGCAATCAGCCCCAGCATTTT

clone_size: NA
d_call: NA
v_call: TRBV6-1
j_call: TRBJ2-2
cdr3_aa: CASSAKGDTGELFF
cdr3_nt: TGTGCCAGCAGTGCCAAGGGGGACACCGGGGAGCTGTTTTTT

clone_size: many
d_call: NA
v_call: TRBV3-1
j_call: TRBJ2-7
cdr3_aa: CASSQMKASYEQYF
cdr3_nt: TGTGCCAGCAGCCAAATGAAGGCCTCCTACGAGCAGTACTTC

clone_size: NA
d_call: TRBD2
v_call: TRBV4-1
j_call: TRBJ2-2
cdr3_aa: CASSQIWGTSGSENTGELFF
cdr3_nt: TGCGCCAGCAGCCAAATTTGGGGGACTAGCGGGAGCGAGAACACCGGGGAGCTGTTTTTT

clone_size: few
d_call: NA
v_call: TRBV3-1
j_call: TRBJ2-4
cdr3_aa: CASSQEMGGGQDIQYF
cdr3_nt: TGTGCCAGCAGCCAAGAGATGGGGGGAGGCCAAGACATTCAGTACTTC

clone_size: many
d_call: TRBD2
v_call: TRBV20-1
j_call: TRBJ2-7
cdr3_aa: CSARDRRTSGNYEQYF
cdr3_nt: TGCAGTGCTAGAGATCGGAGGACTAGCGGTAACTACGAGCAGTACTTC

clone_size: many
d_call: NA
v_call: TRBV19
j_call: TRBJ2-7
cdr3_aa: CASSNDRRDEQYF
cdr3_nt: TGTGCCAGTAGTAACGACAGGCGAGACGAGCAGTACTTC